The 7 T cell receptor beta chains below all came from one sample that was sequenced in a study of cytomegalovirus exposure and HLA in healthy donors. Primers for the PCR totalled 60 Vbeta and 13 Jbeta. The table came from immunoSEQ multiplex PCR; TCRdb's copy has only in-frame clones and leaves some out. The table records 97,000 or so clones, around a tenth of them present only once. Material: PBMCs. Every receptor here comes from a middle-aged man in good health and CMV-seropositive.

The chain uses TRBV4-1 and TRBJ2-1, with 8 bases fitting TRBD2. CDR3 length equals 20 residues. The ends lost 4 bases at V and 0 bases at J; junction bases unmatched: 17. The germline V gene encodes CDR1 MGHRA and CDR2 YSYEKL. DNA of the CDR3: TGCGCCAGCAGCCCGCTTCGCGGGACTAGTCGGAGTAGCTCCTACAATGAGCAGTTCTTC. Protein product: CASSPLRGTSRSSSYNEQFF.

This clone came up a few times. The V gene is TRBV10-3, the J gene TRBJ1-1; D might be TRBD1 (5 bases). Trimming left V 3 bases short and J 0 bases short, with 8 bases between. Germline CDR1 is ENHRY and CDR2 is SYGVKD. CDR3 length equals 14 residues. The CDR3 DNA reads TGTGCCATCAGTGATCGGGGGATGAACACTGAAGCTTTCTTT. This encodes CAISDRGMNTEAFF.

The gene calls are TRBV9 and TRBJ2-3, with D uncertain. CDR3 length: 13 residues. Per germline, CDR1 SGDLS and CDR2 YYNGEE. V lost 2 bases, J lost 0 bases, and 4 bases lay in between. The CDR3 nucleotides are TGTGCCAGCAGCGTTCGTAGCACAGATACGCAGTATTTT. Translated, it gives CASSVRSTDTQYF.

Only a few counts were recorded for this clone. The rearrangement uses TRBV5-6 and TRBJ2-3; D possibly corresponds to TRBD1 (8 bases). Deletions cut 4 bases from V and 2 bases from J, with 23 bases between. Germline V gives CDR1 SGHDT, CDR2 YYEEEE. This CDR3 contains 18 residues. CDR3 in DNA: TGTGCCAGCAGCGGGGATTCAAGGACAGGGAGGGACACAGATACGCAGTATTTT. Translating gives CASSGDSRTGRDTDTQYF.

This clone was picked up a small number of times. The chain uses TRBV10-1 and TRBJ1-6, with TRBD1 matching over 7 bases. Germline assignment: CDR1 WNHNN and CDR2 SYGVQD (reference sequence). This CDR3 region has 14 residues. The V gene end was trimmed by 2 bases and the J gene end by 13 bases; junction bases not matched to a gene: 8. The CDR3 here is CASSEGTAGGPLHF. In nucleotides, the CDR3 is TGCGCCAGCAGTGAGGGGACAGCCGGTGGGCCCCTCCACTTT.

This clone was picked up a small number of times. V is TRBV19 and J is TRBJ1-1; 8 nucleotides match TRBD1. This CDR3 is built from 14 residues. CDR1 LNHDA and CDR2 SQIVND come from the germline V gene (reference sequence). The J segment lost 3 bases and the V segment lost 6 bases, leaving 6 bases of the junction unmatched. The CDR3 here is CASSPRGLYTEAFF. The CDR3 DNA reads TGTGCCAGTAGCCCCAGGGGGCTGTACACTGAAGCTTTCTTT.

V gene TRBV19 combines with J gene TRBJ2-4, with 7 bases lining up with TRBD1. The V gene end was trimmed by 2 bases and the J gene end by 7 bases; junction bases not matched to a gene: 8. There are 15 residues in the CDR3. The germline gives CDR1 LNHDA, CDR2 SQIVND (reference sequence). The CDR3, as DNA: TGTGCCAGTAGTATACGGCAGGGGGTCTTCAACATTCAGTACTTC. Its translation is CASSIRQGVFNIQYF.